Sequencing of this T cell receptor beta chain was carried out in a study of T cell changes during pregnancy in multiple sclerosis. Sequenced by immunoSEQ multiplex PCR; TCRdb stores in-frame clones only, minus some. The table has roughly 46,000 clones, under 90% seen once. There are 13 residues in the CDR3. Per the germline V gene, CDR1 is LGHNA and CDR2 is YSLEER. V was clipped by 4 bases and J by 6 bases, with 12 bases between them. The TCR sequence derives from a female donor with multiple sclerosis, enrolled in a pregnancy study. Here the sequenced sample was CD4+ T cells from peripheral blood mononuclear cells, taken before pregnancy. The V call is TRBV4-3, the J call TRBJ1-1; D is ambiguous. CDR3 protein: CASSRRVEAEAFF. CDR3 in DNA: TGCGCCAGCAGCCGTCGGGTGGAGGCTGAAGCTTTCTTT.